Listed below are T cell receptor beta chains from one sample, sequenced in a study of blood T cell repertoires in COVID-19. Generated by immunoSEQ multiplex PCR, the TCRdb table keeps only in-frame clones and is missing some. Here the sample spans 50,000 to 65,000 clones, around 90% being singletons. Input material: peripheral blood. Receptors were obtained from a woman of 80 years or more with COVID-19, enrolled during active disease. The CDR3 runs from the conserved cysteine through the conserved F or W.

V gene: TRBV30; CDR3 protein: CAWSVRRGSTDTQYF
V gene: TRBV4-1; CDR3 protein: CASSQDQDRGGYTF
V gene: TRBV19; CDR3 protein: CASTPGGGEAGANVLTF
V gene: TRBV6-4; CDR3 protein: CASSDSAGSNTGELFF
V gene: TRBV3-1/TRBV3-2; CDR3 protein: CASSLDHLSGASTDTQYF
V gene: TRBV29-1; CDR3 protein: CSVESRESTDTQYF
V gene: TRBV7-8; CDR3 protein: CASSLAQGAHTEAFF
V gene: TRBV3-1/TRBV3-2; CDR3 protein: CASTHSDRVGNTIYF
V gene: TRBV2; CDR3 protein: CASSFSASGGTEAFF
V gene: TRBV27; CDR3 protein: CASSLSGGAYNSPLHF
V gene: TRBV9; CDR3 protein: CASSVRTGTYEQYF
V gene: TRBV9; CDR3 protein: CASSPSGLTYYGYTF
V gene: TRBV19; CDR3 protein: CASSPSSGASYNEQFF
V gene: TRBV27; CDR3 protein: CASSLSGPPTNEKLFF
V gene: TRBV7-2; CDR3 protein: CASSPGLAGGAQFF
V gene: TRBV9; CDR3 protein: CASSVYRDSGYGYTF